The 27 T cell receptor beta chains below were found in one sample sequenced in a study of blood T cell repertoires in COVID-19. Data came from immunoSEQ multiplex PCR; TCRdb stores just in-frame clones and leaves some out. The sample contains approximately 380,000 clones, 88% of which appear only once. What was sequenced was PBMCs or T cells enriched from blood (not recorded which). The receptor source for this set is a young woman who had recovered from COVID-19.

The chain recombines TRBV7-2 with TRBJ2-1, with 10 bases lining up with TRBD2. This CDR3 region has 15 residues. CDR1 and CDR2 from the germline V gene are SGHTA and FQGNSA. J was trimmed by 6 bases and V by 0 bases; bases with no gene match: 2. CDR3 nucleotides: TGTGCCAGCAGCTTAGCCAGCGGGGGGGTCAATGAGCAGTTCTTC. Amino acid sequence: CASSLASGGVNEQFF.

The chain's CDR3 is CAWGRVTIYF. The CDR3 region has the DNA TGTGCCTGGGGGAGAGTCACCATATATTTT. The chain is built from TRBV30 and TRBJ1-3; no reliable D call. CDR3 length: 10 amino acids. Germline assignment: CDR1 GTSNPN and CDR2 SVGIG (reference sequence). V gave up 5 bases and J gave up 9 bases, with 8 bases separating them.

V and J are TRBV28 and TRBJ1-2, with 12 nucleotides matching TRBD1. V gave up 4 bases and J gave up 2 bases; unmatched junction bases: 5. CDR3 length: 16 residues. Germline loops: CDR1 MDHEN, CDR2 SYDVKM. CDR3 bases: TGTGCCAGCAGTTCGGGGACAGGGGGCGCAAACTATGGCTACACCTTC. Amino acid sequence: CASSSGTGGANYGYTF.

The chain has TRBV27 and TRBJ1-1, with D possibly being TRBD1 (5 bases). Germline assignment: CDR1 MNHEY and CDR2 SMNVEV (reference sequence). V lost 4 bases to trimming and J lost 0 bases, with 9 bases between them. The CDR3 contains 14 residues. The CDR3 reads CASSSGLLNTEAFF. The CDR3 nucleotides are TGTGCCAGCAGTTCGGGACTGCTGAACACTGAAGCTTTCTTT.

The chain recombines TRBV7-3 with TRBJ2-3; 7 bases are shared with TRBD2. Per germline, CDR1 SGHTA and CDR2 FQGTGA. J lost 0 bases, V lost 2 bases, and 8 bases had no gene match. This CDR3 region has 17 residues. This CDR3 reads CASSLVGGLKSTDTQYF. In DNA form, the CDR3 reads TGTGCCAGCAGCTTAGTCGGGGGGTTAAAGAGCACAGATACGCAGTATTTT. Complete variable domain (other parts from reference TRBV7-3 and TRBJ2-3): GAGVSQTPSNKVTEKGKYVELRCDPISGHTALYWYRQSLGQGPEFLIYFQGTGAADDSGLPNDRFFAVRPEGSVSTLKIQRTERGDSAVYLCASSLVGGLKSTDTQYFGPGTRLTVL.

The chain couples TRBV3-1 (or the pseudogene TRBV3-2) to TRBJ1-3; D is perhaps TRBD1 (5 bases). This CDR3 spans 15 amino acids. Germline lookup yields CDR1 LGHDT and CDR2 YNNKEL (reference sequence). The V and J ends lost 0 bases and 0 bases respectively, with 6 bases between them. CDR3 sequence (DNA): TGTGCCAGCAGCCAAGACAGGGTCTCTGGAAACACCATATATTTT. Its protein is CASSQDRVSGNTIYF.

V and J are TRBV10-3 and TRBJ2-2; 8 bases are a match to TRBD1. The ends lost 10 bases at V and 5 bases at J; junction bases unmatched: 9. The germline CDR1 and CDR2 sequences are ENHRY and SYGVKD. CDR3 size: 14 residues. CDR3 loop: CATGQGTATGELFF. The CDR3 DNA reads TGTGCCACTGGACAGGGAACGGCGACCGGGGAGCTGTTTTTT.

This clone occurred once. The chain has TRBV5-1 and TRBJ2-3; 9 bases line up with TRBD2. The CDR3 has 15 residues. V lost 2 bases, J lost 2 bases, and 3 bases stayed unmatched. Germline V gene sequence: CDR1 SGHRS, CDR2 YFSETQ. This chain's CDR3 is CASSFGGGVTDTQYF. The CDR3 nucleotides are TGCGCCAGCAGCTTTGGCGGGGGGGTCACAGATACGCAGTATTTT.

V is TRBV24-1 and J is TRBJ1-1, with D perhaps TRBD1 (5 bases). This CDR3 contains 15 residues. Germline lookup yields CDR1 KGHDR and CDR2 SFDVKD. V was cut by 3 bases and J by 4 bases, with 14 bases left in between. The CDR3 DNA is TGTGCCACCAGTGATCGTCGGGGGGGAACCACTGAAGCTTTCTTT. Its protein product is CATSDRRGGTTEAFF.

This rearrangement joins TRBV5-4 to TRBJ1-5; unclear D gene. The CDR3 contains 15 residues. Trimming cost V 0 bases and J 0 bases, with 7 bases left between them. CDR1 and CDR2 (germline): SGHNT, YYREEE (reference sequence). DNA of the CDR3: TGTGCCAGCAGCTTGGACGGACTTAGCAATCAGCCCCAGCATTTT. Amino acid sequence: CASSLDGLSNQPQHF.

V usage is TRBV30 and J usage is TRBJ2-7, with TRBD1 identical over 8 bases. The germline CDR1 and CDR2 sequences are GTSNPN and SVGIG (reference sequence). J gave up 4 bases and V 0 bases, and 8 bases lay outside the gene matches. The CDR3 is 15 residues long. The CDR3 spells CAWSVQRTGLYEQYF. CDR3 DNA sequence: TGTGCCTGGAGTGTACAAAGGACAGGGCTATACGAGCAGTACTTC.

V usage is TRBV7-8 and J usage is TRBJ1-4; 8 nucleotides align to TRBD1. The germline V gene encodes CDR1 SGHVS and CDR2 FQNEAQ. V was pared by 0 bases and J by 5 bases, with 8 bases of the junction left unmatched. The CDR3 has 17 amino acids. The CDR3 sequence is CASSLAPLGQVNEKLFF. The CDR3 DNA reads as TGTGCCAGCAGCTTAGCTCCACTGGGACAGGTGAATGAAAAACTGTTTTTT.

The V gene is TRBV27, the J gene TRBJ2-7; TRBD2 matches at 7 bases. The CDR3 covers 15 residues. The trim removed 2 bases at V and 5 bases at J, leaving 9 bases unmatched. Germline CDR1 is MNHEY and CDR2 is SMNVEV (reference sequence). CDR3 residues: CASSLGWGGLNEQYF. The CDR3 DNA is TGTGCCAGCAGTTTAGGGTGGGGGGGATTAAACGAGCAGTACTTC.

Comments on this clone: Other DNA sequences from this sample encode an identical CDR3 as well. The genes are TRBV9 and TRBJ1-6; no reliable D call. CDR3 length: 15 amino acids. Germline lookup yields CDR1 SGDLS and CDR2 YYNGEE. V lost 0 bases and J lost 0, with 4 bases in between. The CDR3 spells CASSVGSSYNSPLHF. CDR3 coding DNA: TGTGCCAGCAGCGTAGGGAGCTCCTATAATTCACCCCTCCACTTT.

The chain recombines TRBV11-2 with TRBJ2-2, with 7 bases fitting TRBD2. Unmatched junction bases numbered 9, after V lost 4 bases and J lost 4 bases. The length of the CDR3 is 16 residues. Germline V lookup: CDR1 SGHAT, CDR2 FQNNGV. CDR3 in amino acids: CASSSSVGGGTGELFF. The CDR3 bases are TGTGCCAGCAGCTCCTCTGTGGGGGGGGGCACCGGGGAGCTGTTTTTT.

The CDR3 sequence: CASSLDRGREKLFF. The CDR3 DNA is TGTGCCAGCAGTTTAGACAGGGGGCGTGAAAAACTGTTTTTT. V and J are TRBV28 and TRBJ1-4; 10 nucleotides align to TRBD1. The CDR3 is 14 amino acids. J gave up 7 bases and V 2 bases, and 1 base lay outside the gene matches. Per the germline V gene, CDR1 is MDHEN and CDR2 is SYDVKM.

This sequence joins TRBV20-1 and TRBJ1-2; D unclear. The V end lost 6 bases, the J end lost 5 bases, and 7 bases lay between the germline ends. Germline V CDR1 and CDR2: DFQATT, SNEGSKA (reference sequence). The CDR3 totals 10 residues. This CDR3 reads CSARGYGYTF. The CDR3 DNA is TGCAGTGCACGGGGATATGGCTACACCTTC.

The rearrangement links TRBV27 to TRBJ1-4, with 8 bases aligning to TRBD1. Germline CDR1 MNHEY, CDR2 SMNVEV (reference sequence). The CDR3 consists of 14 residues. Trimming at V came to 4 bases and at J to 10 bases, leaving 8 bases not matched to a gene. Here the CDR3 reads CASSSSGGPGKLFF. The CDR3 DNA sequence: TGTGCCAGCAGTTCGTCAGGGGGCCCAGGAAAACTGTTTTTT. Complete variable domain (other parts from reference TRBV27 and TRBJ1-4): EAQVTQNPRYLITVTGKKLTVTCSQNMNHEYMSWYRQDPGLGLRQIYYSMNVEVTDKGDVPEGYKVSRKEKRNFPLILESPSPNQTSLYFCASSSSGGPGKLFFGSGTQLSVL.

The rearrangement uses TRBV4-1 and TRBJ1-2; 8 bases match TRBD1. Germline lookup yields CDR1 MGHRA and CDR2 YSYEKL. The CDR3 consists of 15 residues. V shed 1 base and J 7 bases; nucleotides not matched to a gene: 8. The DNA of the CDR3 is TGCGCCAGCAGCCAAGTGGGTCACAGGGGGAGTGGCTACACCTTC. Amino acid sequence: CASSQVGHRGSGYTF.

The chain uses TRBV2 and TRBJ2-1; no firm D call. With 1 base removed from V and 2 bases from J, the gap between germline ends came to 9 bases. The V gene's germline CDR1 is SNHLY and CDR2 FYNNEI. The CDR3 sequence is 15 residues long. CDR3 sequence: CASSEGYSPYNEQFF. The CDR3 DNA follows: TGTGCCAGCAGTGAAGGGTACAGCCCCTACAATGAGCAGTTCTTC.

The J gene is TRBJ2-5, the V gene TRBV11-3; TRBD1 aligns across 10 bases. J was trimmed by 2 bases and V by 5 bases; bases with no gene match: 5. Germline V gives CDR1 SGHNT, CDR2 YENEEA. The CDR3 has 15 amino acids. CDR3 protein: CASSPGTGAQETQYF. DNA for the CDR3: TGTGCCAGCAGCCCCGGGACAGGGGCGCAAGAGACCCAGTACTTC.

The chain carries TRBV10-1 and TRBJ2-5; D remains ambiguous. Trimming shortened V by 5 bases and J by 5 bases, and 3 bases separated the two germline ends. This CDR3 is built from 10 residues. The V gene's germline CDR1 is WNHNN and CDR2 SYGVQD (reference sequence). In DNA form, the CDR3 reads TGCGCCAGCAGTCAGGAGACCCAGTACTTC. It encodes CASSQETQYF.

This rearrangement joins TRBV7-3 to TRBJ2-2, with a possible D match to TRBD2 (5 bases). V dropped 4 bases and J dropped 5 bases, with 17 bases sitting between them. Germline V gives CDR1 SGHTA, CDR2 FQGTGA. This CDR3 region has 16 residues. In nucleotides, the CDR3 is TGTGCCAGCAGCTCCAGCGGAGACCCACAGACCGGGGAGCTGTTTTTT. Encoded protein: CASSSSGDPQTGELFF. Combining the CDR3 with reference TRBV7-3 and TRBJ2-2 gives the whole variable domain GAGVSQTPSNKVTEKGKYVELRCDPISGHTALYWYRQSLGQGPEFLIYFQGTGAADDSGLPNDRFFAVRPEGSVSTLKIQRTERGDSAVYLCASSSSGDPQTGELFFGEGSRLTVL.

The chain employs TRBV7-9 and TRBJ1-6; 8 positions agree with TRBD1. CDR3 length: 15 residues. The V gene's germline CDR1 is SEHNR and CDR2 FQNEAQ (reference sequence). V dropped 4 bases and J dropped 9; count of bases not matched to a gene: 8. The CDR3 region is CASSSTGGSGSPLHF. Here the CDR3 DNA reads TGTGCCAGCAGCTCCACAGGGGGTAGTGGTTCACCCCTCCACTTT.

In its sample, this clone was seen many times. V gene TRBV6-4 combines with J gene TRBJ2-3; 10 bases align to TRBD2. The CDR3 contains 16 residues. Germline V lookup: CDR1 MRHNA, CDR2 SNTAGT. Trimming took 3 bases from V and 4 from J; bases not matched to a gene: 7. The CDR3 region has the DNA TGTGCCAGCAGTGATGGGGGCAGCGGGGGGGCAGATACGCAGTATTTT. As protein: CASSDGGSGGADTQYF.

The sample holds a few counts of this clone. The chain uses TRBV4-1 and TRBJ1-1; 7 nucleotides align to TRBD1. The CDR3 sequence is 15 residues long. Germline trimming cut 3 bases from V and 6 bases from J; bases unmatched to any gene: 10. CDR1 MGHRA and CDR2 YSYEKL come from the germline V gene. CDR3 nucleotides: TGCGCCAGCAGCCACCCGGACAGGTCAGGCGCTGAAGCTTTCTTT. This codes for CASSHPDRSGAEAFF.

This chain joins TRBV4-3 and TRBJ1-1; D is uncertain. V gave up 1 base and J gave up 4 bases, with 10 bases separating them. CDR3 length equals 14 residues. Germline loops: CDR1 LGHNA, CDR2 YSLEER. The DNA for the CDR3 is TGCGCCAGCAGCCAAGGGCAGGTGCGCACTGAAGCTTTCTTT. This translates into CASSQGQVRTEAFF.